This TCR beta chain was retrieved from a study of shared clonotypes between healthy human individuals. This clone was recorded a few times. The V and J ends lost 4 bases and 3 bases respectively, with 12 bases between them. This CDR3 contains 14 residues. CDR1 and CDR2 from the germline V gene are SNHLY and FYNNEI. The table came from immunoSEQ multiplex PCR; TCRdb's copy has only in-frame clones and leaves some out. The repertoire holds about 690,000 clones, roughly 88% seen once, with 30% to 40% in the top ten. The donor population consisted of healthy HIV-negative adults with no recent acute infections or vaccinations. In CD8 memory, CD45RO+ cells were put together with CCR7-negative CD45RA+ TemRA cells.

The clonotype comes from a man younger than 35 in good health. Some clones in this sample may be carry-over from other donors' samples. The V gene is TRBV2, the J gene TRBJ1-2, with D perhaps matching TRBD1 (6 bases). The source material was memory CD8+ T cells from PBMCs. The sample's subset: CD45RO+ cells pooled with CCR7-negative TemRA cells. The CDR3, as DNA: TGTGCCAGCAGTGTTCCCGACAGGTACTATGGCTACACCTTC. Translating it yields CASSVPDRYYGYTF.